Presented here are 23 T cell receptor beta chains from one specimen sequenced in a study of CD8+ T cells in alopecia areata. Sequencing used cDNA as its template, made by extracting RNA and reverse transcribing it. The assay was immunoSEQ multiplex PCR, and TCRdb's table has in-frame clones only and misses some. Here the sample spans roughly 170,000 clones, approximately 59% being singletons. The sample here was CD4+ T cells sorted from blood, taken at week 0. These receptors came from a human donor with alopecia areata.

The table lists this clone with a count of one. The V and J genes are TRBV2 and TRBJ1-5; 11 nucleotides align to TRBD1. Germline V gene lookup returns CDR1 SNHLY and CDR2 FYNNEI. The CDR3 loop spans 14 amino acids. The V and J ends lost 4 bases and 6 bases, in that order; junction bases with no gene match: 2. In nucleotides, the CDR3 is TGTGCCAGCAGTGGCGGGACAGGGGGTCAGCCCCAGCATTTT. Its translation is CASSGGTGGQPQHF.

The gene calls are TRBV4-1 and TRBJ1-4; D gene unclear. This CDR3 spans 14 amino acids. Trimming removed 6 bases at V and 1 base at J, with 9 bases between. The V gene's germline CDR1 is MGHRA and CDR2 YSYEKL. The CDR3: CASRRRETNEKLFF. In DNA form, the CDR3 reads TGCGCCAGCAGACGTAGGGAAACTAATGAAAAACTGTTTTTT.

This chain links TRBV15 with TRBJ1-3; D call uncertain. V lost 8 bases and J 1 base, leaving 18 bases between the germline ends. This CDR3 spans 16 amino acids. Germline V CDR1 and CDR2: LNHNV, YYDKDF (reference sequence). The chain's CDR3 is CATAVTGPRSGNTIYF. CDR3 sequence (DNA): TGTGCCACCGCCGTGACCGGGCCACGATCTGGAAACACCATATATTTT.

The chain uses TRBV29-1 and TRBJ2-5; D is uncertain. Germline CDR1 is SQVTM and CDR2 is ANQGSEA. This CDR3 has 12 residues. Trimming pared 3 bases from V and 5 bases from J, leaving 10 bases between. The CDR3 DNA follows: TGCAGCGTTGATTTGGCCGCGGAGACCCAGTACTTC. Translating gives CSVDLAAETQYF.

The chain employs TRBV2 and TRBJ1-2, with 10 bases lining up with TRBD1. J was trimmed by 7 bases and V by 4 bases; bases with no gene match: 0. The CDR3 totals 12 residues. CDR1 SNHLY and CDR2 FYNNEI come from the germline V gene. DNA of the CDR3: TGTGCCAGCAGTGGGGACAGGGGTGGCTACACCTTC. This sequence encodes CASSGDRGGYTF.

This chain connects TRBV4-1 to TRBJ2-7, with D perhaps assigned TRBD1 or TRBD2 (5 bases each). V lost 0 bases to trimming and J lost 5 bases, with 11 bases between them. The CDR3 length is 14 residues. Per the germline V gene, CDR1 is MGHRA and CDR2 is YSYEKL. The CDR3 here is CASSQEGTGNEQYF. DNA for the CDR3: TGCGCCAGCAGCCAAGAAGGGACCGGAAACGAGCAGTACTTC.

This clone was seen more than once but under ten times. This chain joins TRBV29-1 and TRBJ1-6; TRBD1 agrees at 7 bases. CDR1 is SQVTM and CDR2 is ANQGSEA in the germline V gene. V lost 6 bases and J lost 7; bases outside the gene matches: 9. The CDR3 consists of 14 residues. CDR3 amino acids: CSVLTGSENSPLHF. CDR3 DNA sequence: TGCAGCGTCCTGACAGGGTCGGAGAATTCACCCCTCCACTTT.

The chain recombines TRBV30 with TRBJ2-1; D gene unclear. Trimming removed 3 bases from V and 1 base from J, with 7 bases in between. The CDR3 totals 13 residues. Germline V lookup: CDR1 GTSNPN, CDR2 SVGIG (reference sequence). The CDR3 DNA sequence: TGTGCCTGGAGCCCGGCTTCCTACAATGAGCAGTTCTTC. Translation gives CAWSPASYNEQFF.

Worth noting for this clone: Other DNA variants within this sample encode the same CDR3. The genes are TRBV6-1 and TRBJ1-2; D call uncertain. CDR1 MNHNS and CDR2 SASEGT come from the germline V gene. Trimming shortened V by 6 bases and J by 3 bases, and 11 bases separated the two germline ends. The CDR3 runs to 13 residues. In DNA, the CDR3 is TGTGCCAGCAGCGACGGGCGATACTATGGCTACACCTTC. Its translation: CASSDGRYYGYTF.

This chain connects TRBV29-1 to TRBJ1-1; 8 nucleotides align to TRBD1. Germline V gene sequence: CDR1 SQVTM, CDR2 ANQGSEA. The CDR3 covers 13 residues. V was clipped by 5 bases and J by 4 bases; unmatched bases: 6. CDR3 bases: TGCAGCGTTCGAGACAGGGGTGGCACTGAAGCTTTCTTT. Its translation is CSVRDRGGTEAFF.

V and J are TRBV29-1 and TRBJ2-3; 10 bases are a match to TRBD1. CDR3 size: 14 residues. Trimming took 7 bases from V and 2 from J; bases not matched to a gene: 6. CDR1 and CDR2 (germline): SQVTM, ANQGSEA. The CDR3 is CSERTGGNTDTQYF. The CDR3 DNA reads as TGCAGCGAGCGGACAGGGGGAAACACAGATACGCAGTATTTT.

This clone was recorded a few times. The chain carries TRBV7-2 and TRBJ2-4; TRBD2 aligns across 7 bases. Germline values: CDR1 SGHTA, CDR2 FQGNSA. This CDR3 comprises 13 residues. The V gene end was trimmed by 8 bases and the J gene end by 5 bases; junction bases not matched to a gene: 6. The DNA for the CDR3 is TGTGCCAGCCGCGGGGGAGTGGAAAACATTCAGTACTTC. It encodes CASRGGVENIQYF.

This clone was detected only a few times. This chain links TRBV15 with TRBJ1-2; 12 nucleotides agree with TRBD1. The CDR3 length is 16 residues. CDR1 is LNHNV, CDR2 YYDKDF, per germline (reference sequence). Trimming at V came to 5 bases and at J to 4 bases, leaving 8 bases not matched to a gene. CDR3 sequence reads: CATSEGTGGASYGYTF. The DNA of the CDR3 is TGTGCCACCAGCGAAGGGACAGGGGGCGCATCCTATGGCTACACCTTC.

The rearrangement links TRBV2 to TRBJ1-2; 7 nucleotides line up with TRBD1. From germline, CDR1 is SNHLY and CDR2 FYNNEI. The CDR3 runs 12 residues. V shed 6 bases and J 7 bases; nucleotides not matched to a gene: 5. CDR3 amino acids: CASRGGQFGYTF. DNA for the CDR3: TGTGCCAGCAGGGGGGGACAGTTTGGCTACACCTTC.

The chain recombines TRBV7-9 with TRBJ2-5; the D is unclear. The CDR3 has 13 residues. Germline CDR1 reads SEHNR; CDR2 reads FQNEAQ (reference sequence). V gave up 3 bases and J gave up 3 bases, with 8 bases separating them. CDR3 DNA sequence: TGTGCCAGCAGCTTCCCGGCCAAAGAGACCCAGTACTTC. The encoded protein is CASSFPAKETQYF.

Here the CDR3 reads CASSVGQQQETQYF. The DNA of the CDR3 is TGCGCCAGCAGCGTGGGACAGCAACAAGAGACCCAGTACTTC. This chain connects TRBV5-1 to TRBJ2-5, with TRBD1 matching over 7 bases. The V segment lost 4 bases and the J segment 2 bases; nucleotides outside the gene matches: 5. Germline CDR1 and CDR2: SGHRS and YFSETQ. The CDR3 covers 14 residues.

V is TRBV2 and J is TRBJ2-3; D unclear. Germline lookup yields CDR1 SNHLY and CDR2 FYNNEI. Trimming left V 0 bases short and J 2 bases short, with 12 bases between. CDR3 length equals 16 residues. CDR3 region: CASSEARARTTDTQYF. The CDR3 DNA reads TGTGCCAGCAGTGAAGCAAGGGCCCGCACCACAGATACGCAGTATTTT.

The rearrangement links TRBV11-2 to TRBJ2-5, with unresolved D. Between the trimmed V and J ends, which lost 3 bases and 2 bases, there was a span of 4 bases. There are 12 residues in the CDR3. Germline-derived CDR1 and CDR2 are SGHAT and FQNNGV. CDR3 in amino acids: CASSLMQETQYF. The CDR3 bases are TGTGCCAGCAGCTTGATGCAAGAGACCCAGTACTTC.

This chain joins TRBV7-9 and TRBJ1-1; D unresolved. Looked up from germline, CDR1 is SEHNR and CDR2 is FQNEAQ (reference sequence). Trimming pared 0 bases from V and 4 bases from J, leaving 15 bases between. The CDR3 totals 16 residues. The CDR3 coding sequence is TGTGCCAGCAGCTTAGCTTCCGGTTTGGGAGGCACTGAAGCTTTCTTT. Protein sequence: CASSLASGLGGTEAFF.

This clone was counted between two and nine times. V is TRBV29-1 and J is TRBJ1-1; D gene uncertain. This CDR3 contains 14 residues. Between the trimmed V and J ends, which lost 4 bases and 3 bases, there was a span of 15 bases. The germline V gene has CDR1 SQVTM and CDR2 ANQGSEA. The CDR3, as DNA: TGCAGCGTTGCCGGGTTTCGGTGGGACACTGAAGCTTTCTTT. This encodes CSVAGFRWDTEAFF.

This clone was recorded a few times. The chain employs TRBV29-1 and TRBJ2-1, with a weak D call TRBD2 (5 bases). V was pared by 7 bases and J by 6 bases, with 13 bases between. This CDR3 has 12 amino acids. CDR1 SQVTM and CDR2 ANQGSEA come from the germline V gene. In nucleotides, the CDR3 is TGCAGCGGGCTTGAAGGGAGCAATGAGCAGTTCTTC. This gives the protein CSGLEGSNEQFF.

There are a few counts of this clone. The chain is built from TRBV5-1 and TRBJ1-5; 11 nucleotides align to TRBD1. From germline, CDR1 is SGHRS and CDR2 YFSETQ. The junction had 2 bases not matched to a gene; V was cut back by 3 bases and J by 6 bases. The CDR3 loop spans 14 amino acids. The CDR3: CASSSGTGGQPQHF. CDR3 DNA: TGCGCCAGCAGCTCCGGGACAGGGGGTCAGCCCCAGCATTTT.

The gene calls are TRBV7-8 and TRBJ2-1; no reliable D call. The germline V and J ends were trimmed by 1 base and 5 bases, with 15 bases remaining between them. Germline V gene sequence: CDR1 SGHVS, CDR2 FQNEAQ. The CDR3 has 16 amino acids. The CDR3 loop reads CASSLVVSLLHNEQFF. For the CDR3, the DNA is TGTGCCAGCAGCTTAGTGGTGTCTTTACTCCACAATGAGCAGTTCTTC.